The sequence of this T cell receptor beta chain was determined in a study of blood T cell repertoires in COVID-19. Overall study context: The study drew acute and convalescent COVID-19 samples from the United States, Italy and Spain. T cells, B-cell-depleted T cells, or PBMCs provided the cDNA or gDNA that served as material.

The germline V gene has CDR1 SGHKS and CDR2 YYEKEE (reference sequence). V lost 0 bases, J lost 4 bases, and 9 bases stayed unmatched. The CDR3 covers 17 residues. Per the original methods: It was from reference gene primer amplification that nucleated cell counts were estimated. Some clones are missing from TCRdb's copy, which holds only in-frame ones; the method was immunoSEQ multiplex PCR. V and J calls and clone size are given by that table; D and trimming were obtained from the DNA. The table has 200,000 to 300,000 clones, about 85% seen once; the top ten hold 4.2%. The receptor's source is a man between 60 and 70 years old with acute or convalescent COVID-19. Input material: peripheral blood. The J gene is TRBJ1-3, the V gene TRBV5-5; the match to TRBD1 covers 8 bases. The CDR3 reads CASSLAARTGFGNTIYF. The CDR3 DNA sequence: TGTGCCAGCAGCTTGGCCGCCCGGACAGGGTTCGGAAACACCATATATTTT.